Listed here are 16 T cell receptor beta chains from one sample, sequenced in a study of cytomegalovirus exposure and HLA in healthy donors. Vbeta (60) and Jbeta (13) primers were used in the PCR. Method: immunoSEQ multiplex PCR; TCRdb's copy keeps in-frame clones and lacks some. Among approximately 58,000 clones listed, roughly 83% were seen once. Sequenced input: PBMCs. Receptors originate from a man aged 25 to 40 in good health and CMV-seronegative.

The chain couples TRBV7-2 to TRBJ1-1; weak D call: TRBD1 (6 bases). Looked up from germline, CDR1 is SGHTA and CDR2 is FQGNSA. The CDR3 is 18 residues long. The V and J ends lost 5 bases and 3 bases respectively, with 25 bases between them. CDR3: CASSPYDRMEFGHTEAFF. DNA of the CDR3: TGTGCCAGCAGCCCATACGACAGGATGGAATTTGGTCACACTGAAGCTTTCTTT.

This clone showed up just once. The chain joins TRBV10-1 to TRBJ2-3; D is perhaps TRBD2 (7 bases). The CDR3 loop spans 18 amino acids. CDR1 WNHNN and CDR2 SYGVQD come from the germline V gene (reference sequence). V dropped 7 bases and J dropped 1 base, with 24 bases sitting between them. The DNA for the CDR3 is TGCGCCAGCATCCTGGGGAGGGGGAAGGGCACGGGCACAGATACGCAGTATTTT. Translation: CASILGRGKGTGTDTQYF.

The rearrangement joins TRBV5-4 to TRBJ2-7, with D tentatively TRBD2 (6 bases). The CDR3 is 13 residues long. The germline V gene has CDR1 SGHNT and CDR2 YYREEE (reference sequence). Trimming stripped 4 bases from V and 0 bases from J, with 8 bases between. The CDR3 DNA reads TGTGCCAGCAGCCCTAGCGTCTCCTACGAGCAGTACTTC. Its translation: CASSPSVSYEQYF.

The V call is TRBV2, the J call TRBJ2-1; a possible D gene is TRBD1 (6 bases). The length of the CDR3 is 17 residues. Trimming shortened V by 4 bases and J by 3 bases, and 19 bases separated the two germline ends. Per germline, CDR1 SNHLY and CDR2 FYNNEI. In DNA, the CDR3 is TGTGCCAGCAGTGTAGGCGGGCAGGGGATGGTCTACAATGAGCAGTTCTTC. Protein product: CASSVGGQGMVYNEQFF.

The rearrangement uses TRBV4-3 and TRBJ2-1; 7 bases map to TRBD1. Per germline, CDR1 LGHNA and CDR2 YSLEER. The CDR3 extends over 16 amino acids. The V gene end was trimmed by 5 bases and the J gene end by 10 bases; junction bases not matched to a gene: 17. CDR3 protein: CASSAQTGSGTREQFF. CDR3 DNA sequence: TGCGCCAGCAGCGCCCAGACAGGGTCCGGGACACGGGAGCAGTTCTTC.

This sequence joins TRBV7-2 and TRBJ2-7; D may be TRBD2 (7 bases). Germline V gives CDR1 SGHTA, CDR2 FQGNSA. CDR3 length: 13 residues. Trimming removed 1 base from V and 10 bases from J, with 14 bases in between. Here the CDR3 reads CASSLDSGDYQYF. The CDR3 DNA sequence: TGTGCCAGCAGCTTAGACTCAGGGGACTATCAGTACTTC.

This rearrangement joins TRBV5-6 to TRBJ1-2; TRBD1 aligns across 8 bases. This CDR3 has 14 residues. Germline CDR1 reads SGHDT; CDR2 reads YYEEEE. With V trimmed by 0 bases and J by 5 bases, 3 bases remained unmatched. CDR3 in DNA: TGTGCCAGCAGCTTGGGGCAGGGGGCTTATGGCTACACCTTC. Translation gives CASSLGQGAYGYTF. Full variable domain (outside the CDR3, taken from reference TRBV5-6 and TRBJ1-2): DAGVTQSPTHLIKTRGQQVTLRCSPKSGHDTVSWYQQALGQGPQFIFQYYEEEERQRGNFPDRFSGHQFPNYSSELNVNALLLGDSALYLCASSLGQGAYGYTFGSGTRLTVV.

This clone was seen a handful of times. The chain carries TRBV4-3 and TRBJ2-7; no definite D call. This CDR3 is 13 amino acids long. The V end was cut by 0 bases, the J end by 3 bases, with 6 bases between. Germline CDR1 reads LGHNA; CDR2 reads YSLEER. The CDR3 DNA sequence: TGCGCCAGCAGCCAAGAGCACAGCTACGAGCAGTACTTC. It translates to CASSQEHSYEQYF.

This clone appeared once. The chain employs TRBV12-5 and TRBJ1-2; 11 positions match TRBD1. In germline, CDR1 is LGHNT, CDR2 FRNRAP. The CDR3 runs 16 residues. V trimming: 3 bases; J trimming: 7 bases; junction bases outside the gene matches: 10. The CDR3 coding sequence is TGTGCTAGTGGTTTTTTTGGGACAGGGGGAGAAGGTGGCTACACCTTC. Amino acid sequence: CASGFFGTGGEGGYTF.

The CDR3 reads CASSPQGAGTDTQYF. The CDR3 DNA follows: TGCGCCAGCAGCCCCCAGGGGGCGGGCACAGATACGCAGTATTTT. This chain links TRBV5-1 with TRBJ2-3, with 8 nucleotides matching TRBD1. After removal of 4 bases from V and 1 base from J, the junction contained 5 bases not matched to a gene. CDR3 length equals 15 residues. Germline V CDR1 and CDR2: SGHRS, YFSETQ.

The rearrangement links TRBV9 to TRBJ2-3; 10 nucleotides agree with TRBD2. V dropped 2 bases and J dropped 5; count of bases not matched to a gene: 8. Germline values: CDR1 SGDLS, CDR2 YYNGEE. This CDR3 comprises 16 residues. The CDR3 here is CASSVPAGGPGDTQYF. CDR3 bases: TGTGCCAGCAGCGTCCCAGCGGGAGGGCCGGGAGATACGCAGTATTTT.

The chain couples TRBV30 to TRBJ2-7, with 10 bases identical to TRBD2. Germline CDR1 GTSNPN, CDR2 SVGIG (reference sequence). CDR3 length: 13 amino acids. V lost 6 bases and J lost 1; bases outside the gene matches: 3. The DNA for the CDR3 is TGTGCCTGTACACTAGCGGGGTCCTACGAGCAGTACTTC. Its protein is CACTLAGSYEQYF.

The chain employs TRBV7-2 and TRBJ2-1, with 9 bases aligning to TRBD2. The CDR3 sequence is 17 residues long. With 1 base clipped from V and 2 bases from J, the junction kept 6 bases outside the gene matches. Germline assignment: CDR1 SGHTA and CDR2 FQGNSA. CDR3 nucleotide sequence: TGTGCCAGCAGCTTAGGGGGTAGCGGGAGTACCTACAATGAGCAGTTCTTC. It translates to CASSLGGSGSTYNEQFF. Filled out from reference TRBV7-2 and TRBJ2-1, the complete variable domain reads GAGVSQSPSNKVTEKGKDVELRCDPISGHTALYWYRQSLGQGLEFLIYFQGNSAPDKSGLPSDRFSAERTGGSVSTLTIQRTQQEDSAVYLCASSLGGSGSTYNEQFFGPGTRLTVL.

This rearrangement joins TRBV14 to TRBJ2-7; 9 bases match TRBD2. J lost 7 bases, V lost 6 bases, and 10 bases had no gene match. The CDR3 totals 14 residues. CDR1 SGHDN and CDR2 FVKESK come from the germline V gene. For the CDR3, the DNA is TGTGCCAGCAGGCCGGCGGGAGGGCCCGGGGAGCAGTACTTC. This gives the protein CASRPAGGPGEQYF.

The genes are TRBV20-1 and TRBJ2-1; the D is unclear. Trimming shortened V by 6 bases and J by 5 bases, and 8 bases separated the two germline ends. Germline V gene data show CDR1 as DFQATT and CDR2 as SNEGSKA (reference sequence). The CDR3 has 11 residues. The CDR3 loop reads CSAATDNEQFF. CDR3 bases: TGCAGTGCGGCAACCGACAATGAGCAGTTCTTC.

This chain links TRBV6-5 with TRBJ1-6; unclear D gene. The CDR3 is 15 residues long. The V gene's germline CDR1 is MNHEY and CDR2 SVGAGI. The ends were cut back, 3 bases at V and 5 bases at J, with 11 bases in the middle. The CDR3 DNA is TGTGCCAGCAGTTATCTGGGCTTCGATAATTCACCCCTCCACTTT. This encodes CASSYLGFDNSPLHF.